This T cell receptor beta chain appears in the sequencing data of a study of shared clonotypes between healthy human individuals. This clone occurred once. Sequenced by immunoSEQ multiplex PCR; TCRdb stores in-frame clones only, minus some. The table shows 450,000 to 700,000 clones, with roughly 95% occurring only once. Germline V gene sequence: CDR1 MNHEY, CDR2 SMNVEV (reference sequence). This CDR3 region has 15 residues. The V gene end was trimmed by 4 bases and the J gene end by 5 bases; junction bases not matched to a gene: 11. Naivety among CD8 cells was defined by CD45RO negativity and positive CCR7 selection, thereby excluding terminally differentiated effector memory CD45RA+ cells.

Sequenced input: naive CD8+ T cells sorted from blood. The V call is TRBV27, the J call TRBJ2-7; 7 bases map to TRBD2. The receptor was isolated from a woman in her twenties or thirties in good health. DNA of the CDR3: TGTGCCAGCAGTTACCGGGAGGACGCTTTCGACGAGCAGTACTTC. Translating it yields CASSYREDAFDEQYF.